The T cell receptor (beta chain) described here comes from a study of response to subunit inactivated influenza vaccine. Whole-study findings and limits: The authors offered the suggestion that each seasonal influenza vaccination recruits few new T cells.

TCRdb reanalysed the RT-PCR reads using MiXCR and keeps one entry per CDR3 protein. The table includes about 190,000 distinct CDR3 sequences, around an eighth detected once. Concerning this clonotype: Its matching antigen is unknown.

The germline V and J ends were trimmed by 1 base and 3 bases, with 13 bases remaining between them. Germline CDR1 SEHNR, CDR2 FQNEAQ (reference sequence). The CDR3 length is 16 residues. The rearrangement uses TRBV7-9 and TRBJ2-1; D is unresolved. This sample comprised CD8+ T cells sorted from PBMCs, obtained less than 6 days after vaccination. The TCR was taken from a man between 50 and 59 years old who received an inactivated influenza vaccine. CDR3 sequence: CASSLEVQSRYNEQFF. Written as DNA, the CDR3 is TGTGCCAGCAGCTTAGAAGTCCAGAGCCGCTACAATGAGCAGTTCTTC.